One sample yielded the 16 T cell receptor beta chains listed below, sequenced in a study of CD8 T cells in ankylosing spondylitis (dated by TCRdb to about 2017). The receptor library was made with 5' RACE. Sequencing was carried out with an Illumina HiSeq 2500. TCRdb reworked the public reads: Q25 trimming with fastp, MiXCR clone assembly, productive beta chains retained. Here each entry gathers all rows of one CDR3 protein and keeps the most common genes and DNA. The sample table lists roughly 130,000 distinct CDR3 sequences, 7% of them with a count of one. The ten largest clones represent more than 10% of the sample. Sequencing was performed on blood, either unsorted or a sorted T cell fraction (not recorded which). These receptors all come from a male donor with ankylosing spondylitis or in good health (not recorded which).

A few counts support this clonotype. This sequence joins TRBV7-8 and TRBJ2-2; D is possibly TRBD2 (6 bases). CDR1 SGHVS and CDR2 FQNEAQ come from the germline V gene. Trimming cost V 5 bases and J 5 bases, with 15 bases left between them. The CDR3 spans 15 residues. The CDR3 is CASSVGAGRTGELFF. The CDR3 nucleotides read TGTGCCAGCAGCGTCGGGGCGGGAAGAACCGGGGAGCTGTTTTTT. Full variable domain (outside the CDR3, taken from reference TRBV7-8 and TRBJ2-2): GAGVSQSPRYKVAKRGQDVALRCDPISGHVSLFWYQQALGQGPEFLTYFQNEAQLDKSGLPSDRFFAERPEGSVSTLKIQRTQQEDSAVYLCASSVGAGRTGELFFGEGSRLTVL.

This clonotype came up many times. The rearrangement uses TRBV7-7 and TRBJ2-1; D is undetermined. The CDR3 has 15 amino acids. Trimming pared 4 bases from V and 2 bases from J, leaving 12 bases between. CDR1 is SSHAT and CDR2 is FNYEAQ in the germline V gene (reference sequence). CDR3 residues: CASSSGVGTYNEQFF. The CDR3 region has the DNA TGTGCCAGCAGCTCCGGCGTAGGTACCTACAATGAGCAGTTCTTC.

At least ten counts were recorded for this clonotype. The chain uses TRBV6-5 and TRBJ2-2; D remains ambiguous. The germline gives CDR1 MNHEY, CDR2 SVGAGI. The CDR3 runs to 12 residues. V was pared by 0 bases and J by 6 bases, with 2 bases between. For the CDR3, the DNA is TGTGCCAGCAGTTACTCCCCCGGGGAGCTGTTTTTT. As protein: CASSYSPGELFF.

This clonotype has ten or more counts. The V call is TRBV5-1, the J call TRBJ2-7; D remains ambiguous. Trimming took off 7 bases at V and 0 bases at J, with 11 bases between the two ends. CDR3 length: 13 residues. CDR1 and CDR2 (germline): SGHRS, YFSETQ. The CDR3 DNA is TGCGCCAGCGGTCTTACGAGCTCCTACGAGCAGTACTTC. Translated, it gives CASGLTSSYEQYF. The variable domain in full, completed from reference TRBV5-1 and TRBJ2-7, reads KAGVTQTPRYLIKTRGQQVTLSCSPISGHRSVSWYQQTPGQGLQFLFEYFSETQRNKGNFPGRFSGRQFSNSRSEMNVSTLELGDSALYLCASGLTSSYEQYFGPGTRLTVT.

This clonotype appeared many times. CDR3 loop: CSARVQGSPSYEQYF. DNA of the CDR3: TGCAGTGCTAGAGTACAGGGGAGTCCTTCCTACGAGCAGTACTTC. This chain joins TRBV20-1 and TRBJ2-7, with 7 nucleotides matching TRBD1. Trimming took 1 base from V and 1 from J; bases not matched to a gene: 7. The CDR3 contains 15 residues. Germline V CDR1 and CDR2: DFQATT, SNEGSKA (reference sequence).

This clonotype was detected many times. The chain carries TRBV5-1 and TRBJ1-6; no reliable D call. CDR1 and CDR2 from the germline V gene are SGHRS and YFSETQ. V was cut by 0 bases and J by 6 bases, with 7 bases left in between. The CDR3 sequence is 14 residues long. CDR3 DNA: TGCGCCAGCAGCTTGGGACAAAGTAATTCACCCCTCCACTTT. Encoded protein: CASSLGQSNSPLHF. Full variable domain (rest looked up from reference TRBV5-1 and TRBJ1-6): KAGVTQTPRYLIKTRGQQVTLSCSPISGHRSVSWYQQTPGQGLQFLFEYFSETQRNKGNFPGRFSGRQFSNSRSEMNVSTLELGDSALYLCASSLGQSNSPLHFGNGTRLTVT.

This rearrangement joins TRBV5-1 to TRBJ1-6, with 11 bases fitting TRBD1. J gave up 9 bases and V 4 bases, and 3 bases lay outside the gene matches. The CDR3 loop spans 14 amino acids. Germline V gene lookup returns CDR1 SGHRS and CDR2 YFSETQ. Here the CDR3 reads CASSAGTGGSPLHF. The CDR3 nucleotides are TGCGCCAGCAGCGCCGGGACAGGGGGTTCACCCCTCCACTTT.

In its sample, this clonotype was seen many times. The genes are TRBV12-3 or TRBV12-4 and TRBJ2-5; maybe TRBD1 (5 bases). Trimming left V 8 bases short and J 5 bases short, with 15 bases between. This CDR3 comprises 13 residues. In nucleotides, the CDR3 is TGTGCCAGCCATGGGGCCGCCTGGGAGACCCAGTACTTC. This encodes CASHGAAWETQYF.

This clonotype has just a few counts. The junction does not match germline at one end; this may be a read error. The chain uses TRBV7-8 and TRBJ2-3; the D gene is possibly TRBD2 (6 bases). From germline, CDR1 is SGHVS and CDR2 FQNEAQ. This CDR3 comprises 15 residues. The CDR3 DNA sequence: TGTGCCAGCAGCTACCCTCGACTAGGCACAAATACGCAGTATTTT. Protein product: CASSYPRLGTNTQYF. The full variable domain, completed using reference TRBV7-8 and TRBJ2-3, is GAGVSQSPRYKVAKRGQDVALRCDPISGHVSLFWYQQALGQGPEFLTYFQNEAQLDKSGLPSDRFFAERPEGSVSTLKIQRTQQEDSAVYLCASSYPRLGTNTQYFGPGTRLTVL.

This clonotype was seen repeatedly, ten times or more. The rearrangement joins TRBV7-2 to TRBJ1-2; unclear D gene. The V end was cut by 5 bases, the J end by 4 bases, with 20 bases between. The CDR3 has 16 residues. The germline V gene has CDR1 SGHTA and CDR2 FQGNSA. CDR3 nucleotides: TGTGCCAGCAGCCTTTCGGCTCGCCCAACCATCTATGGCTACACCTTC. Amino acids: CASSLSARPTIYGYTF. The full variable domain, rest sourced from reference TRBV7-2 and TRBJ1-2, is GAGVSQSPSNKVTEKGKDVELRCDPISGHTALYWYRQSLGQGLEFLIYFQGNSAPDKSGLPSDRFSAERTGGSVSTLTIQRTQQEDSAVYLCASSLSARPTIYGYTFGSGTRLTVV.

This clonotype was seen a few times. The gene calls are TRBV3-1 and TRBJ1-1; D not certain. The ends were cut back, 0 bases at V and 6 bases at J, with 14 bases in the middle. From germline, CDR1 is LGHDT and CDR2 YNNKEL (reference sequence). This CDR3 is built from 15 residues. The CDR3: CASSQDPGPWAEAFF. CDR3 nucleotide sequence: TGTGCCAGCAGCCAAGATCCTGGGCCCTGGGCTGAAGCTTTCTTT.

In its sample, this clonotype was seen many times. J is TRBJ1-2 and V is TRBV5-6, with D unclear. Germline-derived CDR1 and CDR2 are SGHDT and YYEEEE. The CDR3 has 16 amino acids. Trimming shortened V by 3 bases and J by 3 bases, and 18 bases separated the two germline ends. Here the CDR3 reads CASSSTTIQNYYGYTF. The CDR3, as DNA: TGTGCCAGCAGCTCGACTACTATACAGAACTACTATGGCTACACCTTC.

This clonotype was counted at least ten times. The V call is TRBV25-1, the J call TRBJ2-7, with 9 bases fitting TRBD1. Trimming removed 7 bases from V and 2 bases from J; junction bases left unmatched: 6. Germline V gene sequence: CDR1 MGHDK, CDR2 SYGVNS. The CDR3 totals 14 residues. CDR3 region: CASTHWDRAYEQYF. As DNA, the CDR3 is TGTGCCAGCACTCACTGGGACAGGGCCTACGAGCAGTACTTC.

This clonotype showed up many times. The chain uses TRBV6-2 or TRBV6-3 and TRBJ1-1; 7 nucleotides align to TRBD1. After removal of 6 bases from V and 5 bases from J, the junction contained 9 bases not matched to a gene. Germline V gives CDR1 MNHEY, CDR2 SVGEGT. This CDR3 comprises 14 residues. CDR3 sequence: CASSRTGVETEAFF. In nucleotides, the CDR3 is TGTGCCAGCAGCCGAACAGGGGTTGAGACTGAAGCTTTCTTT.

In this sample, this clonotype turned up a few times. The chain recombines TRBV7-2 with TRBJ2-7; 10 bases are shared with TRBD1. The germline V gene has CDR1 SGHTA and CDR2 FQGNSA. The CDR3 covers 15 residues. Trimming at V came to 4 bases and at J to 3 bases, leaving 6 bases not matched to a gene. The CDR3 is CASSSSGTGVYEQYF. In DNA form, the CDR3 reads TGTGCCAGCAGCTCCTCCGGGACAGGGGTCTACGAGCAGTACTTC. Full variable domain (remainder filled in from reference TRBV7-2 and TRBJ2-7): GAGVSQSPSNKVTEKGKDVELRCDPISGHTALYWYRQSLGQGLEFLIYFQGNSAPDKSGLPSDRFSAERTGGSVSTLTIQRTQQEDSAVYLCASSSSGTGVYEQYFGPGTRLTVT.

This clonotype was counted a few times. V and J are TRBV10-3 and TRBJ2-7; 9 nucleotides line up with TRBD1. The germline gives CDR1 ENHRY, CDR2 SYGVKD. J was trimmed by 4 bases and V by 9 bases; bases with no gene match: 4. This CDR3 is built from 12 residues. The CDR3, as DNA: TGTGCCATTGGGGACAGGGAATACGAGCAGTACTTC. This codes for CAIGDREYEQYF.